This T cell receptor beta chain was sequenced for a study of blood T cell repertoires in COVID-19 (TCRdb year 2020). Regarding the complete study: Samples from collaborators originated in the United States, Italy and Spain and spanned both the acute and convalescent phases of COVID-19. The prospective study material was composed of cDNA or gDNA derived from T cells, B-cell-depleted T cells, or PBMCs. Subjects who had been exposed to COVID-19, were actively infected with it, or had recovered from it provided the deeply sampled blood TCRbeta repertoires that made up the dataset. The repertoires were released in a freely available public database intended as a resource for research on the immune response to SARS-CoV-2. The samples were drawn from two sources: the first 160 participants of the ongoing ImmuneRACE study, and approximately 1,300 subjects contributed by 6 global collaborators. The sample metadata nearly always contained a de-identified subject ID, COVID-19 status, age in years and sex. Where available, HLA class I and class II types were obtained from metadata supplied by the sample provider rather than from assay-based typing.

Whole blood was collected in K2EDTA tubes by collaborating institutions according to the institutions' own protocols. For TCRbeta analysis, collaborators shipped samples in one of three forms: frozen whole blood, isolated PBMCs, or DNA extracted from either of those sample types. The full study reports these points: Clinical and demographic metadata were provided uncurated, with the amount varying by source and participant.

TCRbeta CDR3 regions were amplified from genomic DNA by means of the immunoSEQ Assay, a bias-controlled multiplex PCR. As for the original processing: Within the assay, amplification of reference gene primers was used to estimate how many nucleated cells each sample contained. To quantify the absolute abundance of each unique TCRbeta CDR3 rearrangement, sequence reads were collapsed and filtered. For each sample, productive Simpson clonality was calculated as the square root of Simpson's diversity index over productive rearrangements. TCRdb obtained this table from immuneACCESS and retained in-frame rearrangements with V and J assigned. These tables miss some clones; where compared with another copy, unresolved V genes account for less than half of the shortfall, and the remainder is unexplained. For V, J and clone size, that table is used; D and trimming come from the DNA. Counted in this sample were some 120,000 clones; 84% of them appeared once. Around 13% of the sample lies in the top ten.

The germline V gene provides CDR1 SGHVS and CDR2 FQNEAQ. CDR3 length: 14 amino acids, cysteine to phenylalanine. Of the read, only the CDR3 DNA is kept; its 42 bases are in frame from base 1. V was cut back by 3 bases and J by 5 bases, leaving a gap of 13 bases between them. Concerning this clone itself: It has no known antigen specificity. Per-base qualities were not stored, and no clone one base away is much larger.

The rearrangement joined TRBV7-8 to TRBJ1-1; no D segment can be confidently identified. The sequence was obtained from a human donor in a cohort sampled during active COVID-19. The sequenced sample consisted of peripheral blood. In nucleotides, the sequence is TGTGCCAGCAGCTTCGACGGCCCGGAGACTGAAGCTTTCTTT. Translation gives CASSFDGPETEAFF.